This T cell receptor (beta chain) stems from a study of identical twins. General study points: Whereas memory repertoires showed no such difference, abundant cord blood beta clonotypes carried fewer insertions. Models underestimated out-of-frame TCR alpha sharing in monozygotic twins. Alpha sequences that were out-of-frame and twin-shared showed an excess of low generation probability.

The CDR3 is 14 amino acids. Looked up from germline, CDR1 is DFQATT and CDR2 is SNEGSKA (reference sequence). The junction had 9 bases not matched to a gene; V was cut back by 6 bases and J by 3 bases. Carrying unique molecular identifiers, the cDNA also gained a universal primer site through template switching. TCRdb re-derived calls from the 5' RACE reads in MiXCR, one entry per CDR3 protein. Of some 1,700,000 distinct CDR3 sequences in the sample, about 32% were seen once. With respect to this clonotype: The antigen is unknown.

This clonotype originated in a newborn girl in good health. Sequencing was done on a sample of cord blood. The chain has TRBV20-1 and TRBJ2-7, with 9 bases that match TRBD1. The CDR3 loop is CSATTQGAHYEQYF. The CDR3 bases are TGCAGTGCCACTACACAGGGGGCGCACTACGAGCAGTACTTC.